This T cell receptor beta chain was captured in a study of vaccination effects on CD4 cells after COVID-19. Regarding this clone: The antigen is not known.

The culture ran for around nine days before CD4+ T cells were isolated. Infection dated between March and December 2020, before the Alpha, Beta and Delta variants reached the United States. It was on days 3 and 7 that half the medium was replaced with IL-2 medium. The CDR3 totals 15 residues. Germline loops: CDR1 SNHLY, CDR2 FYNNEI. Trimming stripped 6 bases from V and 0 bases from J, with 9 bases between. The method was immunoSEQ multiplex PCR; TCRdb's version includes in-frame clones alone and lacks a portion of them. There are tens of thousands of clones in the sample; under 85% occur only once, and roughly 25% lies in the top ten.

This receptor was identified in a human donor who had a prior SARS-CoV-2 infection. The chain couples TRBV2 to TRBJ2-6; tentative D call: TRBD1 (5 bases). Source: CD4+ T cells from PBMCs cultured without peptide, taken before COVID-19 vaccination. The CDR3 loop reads CASSWGPSGANVLTF. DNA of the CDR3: TGTGCCAGCAGCTGGGGCCCCTCTGGGGCCAACGTCCTGACTTTC.